Reported below is one T cell receptor beta chain. Antigen: not known. TCRdb's table, derived via immunoSEQ multiplex PCR, lists solely in-frame clones and lacks some. The sample includes fewer than 45,000 clones, around 80% seen only once; the top ten take 7.8%. The sample originates from a study of glioma-infiltrating T cells after dendritic cell vaccination. V lost 4 bases, J lost 5 bases, and 7 bases lay in between. From germline, CDR1 is SGHNT and CDR2 YYREEE (reference sequence). The CDR3 runs to 11 residues. General study results and limits: Survival was not directly related to TCR clonality in these patients.

Sequenced here: blood, sampled before dendritic cell vaccination. The J gene is TRBJ2-7, the V gene TRBV5-4; D perhaps matches TRBD2 (5 bases). The TCR comes from a human donor with glioblastoma. As DNA, the CDR3 is TGTGCCAGCAGCCACGGGGACGAGCAGTACTTC. Translating gives CASSHGDEQYF.